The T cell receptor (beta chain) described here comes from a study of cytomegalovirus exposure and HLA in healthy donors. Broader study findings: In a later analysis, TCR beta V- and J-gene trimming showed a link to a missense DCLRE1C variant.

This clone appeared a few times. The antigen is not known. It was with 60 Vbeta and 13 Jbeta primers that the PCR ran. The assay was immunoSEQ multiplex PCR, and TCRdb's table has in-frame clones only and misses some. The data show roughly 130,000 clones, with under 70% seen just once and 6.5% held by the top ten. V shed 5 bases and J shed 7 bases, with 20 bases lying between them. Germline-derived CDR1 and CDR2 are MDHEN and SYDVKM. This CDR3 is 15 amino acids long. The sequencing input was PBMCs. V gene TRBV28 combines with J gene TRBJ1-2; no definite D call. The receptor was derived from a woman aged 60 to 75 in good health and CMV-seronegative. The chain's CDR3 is CASSAHTEGLSGYTF. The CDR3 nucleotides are TGTGCCAGCAGTGCCCATACCGAAGGACTCTCTGGCTACACCTTC.